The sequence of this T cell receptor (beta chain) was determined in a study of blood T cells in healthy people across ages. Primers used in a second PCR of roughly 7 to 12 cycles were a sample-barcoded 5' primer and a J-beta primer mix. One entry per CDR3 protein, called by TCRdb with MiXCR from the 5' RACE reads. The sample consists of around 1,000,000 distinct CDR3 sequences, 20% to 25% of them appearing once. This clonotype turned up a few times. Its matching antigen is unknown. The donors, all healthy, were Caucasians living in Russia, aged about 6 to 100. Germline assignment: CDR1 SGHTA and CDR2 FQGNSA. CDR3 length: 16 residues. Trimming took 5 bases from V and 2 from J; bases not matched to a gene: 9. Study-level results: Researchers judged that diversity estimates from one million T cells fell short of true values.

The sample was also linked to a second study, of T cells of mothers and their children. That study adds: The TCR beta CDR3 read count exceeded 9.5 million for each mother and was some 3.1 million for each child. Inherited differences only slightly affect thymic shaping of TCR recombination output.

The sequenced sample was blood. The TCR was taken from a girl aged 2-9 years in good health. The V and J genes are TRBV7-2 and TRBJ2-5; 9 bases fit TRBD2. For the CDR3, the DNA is TGTGCCAGCAGCAGACCGCTAGCGGGAACACAAGAGACCCAGTACTTC. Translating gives CASSRPLAGTQETQYF.